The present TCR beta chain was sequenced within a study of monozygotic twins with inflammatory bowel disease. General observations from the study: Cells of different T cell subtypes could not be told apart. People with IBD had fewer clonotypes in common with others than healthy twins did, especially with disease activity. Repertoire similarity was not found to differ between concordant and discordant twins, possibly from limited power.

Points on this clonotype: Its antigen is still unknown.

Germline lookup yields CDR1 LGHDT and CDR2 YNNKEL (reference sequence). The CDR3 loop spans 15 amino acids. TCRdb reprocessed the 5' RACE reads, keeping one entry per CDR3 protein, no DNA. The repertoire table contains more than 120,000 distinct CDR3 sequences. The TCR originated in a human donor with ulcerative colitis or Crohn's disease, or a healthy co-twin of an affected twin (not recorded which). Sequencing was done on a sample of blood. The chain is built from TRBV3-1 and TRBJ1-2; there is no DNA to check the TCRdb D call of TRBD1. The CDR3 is CASKRAGTFDYGYTF.